What follows are 23 T cell receptor beta chains derived from one specimen sequenced in a study of blood T cell repertoires in COVID-19. The method was immunoSEQ multiplex PCR; TCRdb's version includes in-frame clones alone and lacks a portion of them. The sample lists roughly 180,000 clones; about 82% were seen once. The source material was PBMCs or T cells enriched from blood (not recorded which). These receptors all stem from a woman in her 30s who had recovered from COVID-19.

This clone has a single count. This chain uses TRBV12-3 or TRBV12-4 with TRBJ2-7; 7 bases align to TRBD2. The CDR3 is 13 amino acids. V was pared by 5 bases and J by 7 bases, with 8 bases of the junction left unmatched. For the CDR3, the DNA is TGTGCCAGCAGTCAAAGCGGGAAGGGAGAGCAGTACTTC. It yields the protein CASSQSGKGEQYF.

This clone was counted only a few times. V is TRBV10-3 and J is TRBJ1-1; tentatively, D is TRBD1 (6 bases). Germline CDR1 and CDR2: ENHRY and SYGVKD. The CDR3 totals 15 residues. V lost 5 bases and J 4 bases, leaving 17 bases between the germline ends. CDR3 bases: TGTGCCATCAGTTTAACCGGGACATTCTCCACTGAAGCTTTCTTT. It yields the protein CAISLTGTFSTEAFF.

V is TRBV19 and J is TRBJ2-7; D is possibly TRBD2 (7 bases). This CDR3 region has 17 residues. Germline loops: CDR1 LNHDA, CDR2 SQIVND (reference sequence). Trimming pared 3 bases from V and 4 bases from J, leaving 22 bases between. The CDR3 nucleotides read TGTGCCAGTAGTATGAGGCTACGGGGGGCGCTTCGTTACGAGCAGTACTTC. Its protein is CASSMRLRGALRYEQYF. Filled out from reference TRBV19 and TRBJ2-7, the complete variable domain reads DGGITQSPKYLFRKEGQNVTLSCEQNLNHDAMYWYRQDPGQGLRLIYYSQIVNDFQKGDIAEGYSVSREKKESFPLTVTSAQKNPTAFYLCASSMRLRGALRYEQYFGPGTRLTVT.

The V and J genes are TRBV5-4 and TRBJ2-1; 9 positions agree with TRBD1. This CDR3 spans 17 amino acids. Germline CDR1 is SGHNT and CDR2 is YYREEE (reference sequence). With V trimmed by 0 bases and J by 8 bases, 12 bases remained unmatched. The chain's CDR3 is CASSLAPTGGAEDEQFF. The CDR3 nucleotides read TGTGCCAGCAGCTTGGCCCCTACAGGGGGCGCAGAAGATGAGCAGTTCTTC.

The rearrangement uses TRBV10-3 and TRBJ2-1, with 11 nucleotides matching TRBD1. CDR1 ENHRY and CDR2 SYGVKD come from the germline V gene. Trimming took 2 bases from V and 12 from J; bases not matched to a gene: 9. The CDR3 loop spans 15 amino acids. CDR3 in amino acids: CAISEGGQGAGGQFF. Here the CDR3 DNA reads TGTGCCATCAGTGAGGGCGGACAGGGGGCCGGGGGGCAGTTCTTC.

The chain couples TRBV5-6 to TRBJ2-7; 10 bases are shared with TRBD2. V lost 5 bases, J lost 6 bases, and 8 bases stayed unmatched. The CDR3 extends over 14 amino acids. Germline V CDR1 and CDR2: SGHDT, YYEEEE. Written as DNA, the CDR3 is TGTGCCAGCAGAACAGCGGGAGGGACTCTCGAGCAGTACTTC. Protein sequence: CASRTAGGTLEQYF.

The chain joins TRBV7-9 to TRBJ2-6; 8 nucleotides match TRBD1. There are 15 residues in the CDR3. From germline, CDR1 is SEHNR and CDR2 FQNEAQ (reference sequence). V lost 4 bases, J lost 4 bases, and 3 bases stayed unmatched. The CDR3 loop reads CASSWTGSGANVLTF. In nucleotides, the CDR3 is TGTGCCAGCAGCTGGACAGGGTCCGGGGCCAACGTCCTGACTTTC.

The V call is TRBV9, the J call TRBJ2-7, with D perhaps TRBD1 (6 bases). Between the trimmed V and J ends, which lost 0 bases and 3 bases, there was a span of 13 bases. CDR3 length equals 15 residues. The germline V gene has CDR1 SGDLS and CDR2 YYNGEE. CDR3 residues: CASSVDGRGNYEQYF. CDR3 DNA: TGTGCCAGCAGCGTAGATGGCAGGGGAAACTACGAGCAGTACTTC.

This chain uses TRBV3-1 (or the pseudogene TRBV3-2) with TRBJ1-2; a weak D match, TRBD1 (6 bases). Trimming took 3 bases from V and 1 from J, leaving 12 bases between them. Per the germline V gene, CDR1 is LGHDT and CDR2 is YNNKEL (reference sequence). There are 15 residues in the CDR3. The CDR3 DNA follows: TGTGCCAGCAGCCAGGACAGCGGGGGTAACTATGGCTACACCTTC. Protein product: CASSQDSGGNYGYTF.

This chain links TRBV30 with TRBJ2-3; 14 bases line up with TRBD2. CDR3 length: 17 amino acids. V trimming: 1 base; J trimming: 6 bases; junction bases outside the gene matches: 9. CDR1 is GTSNPN, CDR2 SVGIG, per germline (reference sequence). The CDR3 is CAWSGLTSGRASDTQYF. The CDR3, as DNA: TGTGCCTGGAGTGGCCTGACTAGCGGGAGGGCGTCGGATACGCAGTATTTT.

This clone was detected once. This rearrangement joins TRBV6-5 to TRBJ1-5; 7 bases are shared with TRBD1. Per germline, CDR1 MNHEY and CDR2 SVGAGI. The CDR3 runs to 14 residues. J gave up 4 bases and V 8 bases, and 8 bases lay outside the gene matches. CDR3 in DNA: TGTGCCAGCCGAAGGGGGACAGAGAATCAGCCCCAGCATTTT. Translation: CASRRGTENQPQHF.

J is TRBJ1-6 and V is TRBV24-1, with 8 bases fitting TRBD1. In germline, CDR1 is KGHDR, CDR2 SFDVKD. The CDR3 contains 12 residues. V lost 10 bases, J lost 12 bases, and 7 bases stayed unmatched. The CDR3 protein is CATSGQGGPLHF. The CDR3 DNA is TGTGCCACTTCAGGACAGGGCGGACCCCTCCACTTT.

This chain's CDR3 is CASRSDRGALNTEAFF. Written as DNA, the CDR3 is TGTGCCAGCAGATCAGACAGGGGGGCTTTGAACACTGAAGCTTTCTTT. This chain connects TRBV7-2 to TRBJ1-1, with 9 bases lining up with TRBD1. CDR3 size: 16 residues. Trimming cost V 6 bases and J 0 bases; bases outside gene matches: 8. CDR1 and CDR2 from the germline V gene are SGHTA and FQGNSA.

Concerning this clone itself: The junction differs from germline at one of its ends, possibly a read error. The genes are TRBV28 and TRBJ1-1; a weak D match, TRBD1 (5 bases). Germline V gene sequence: CDR1 MDHEN, CDR2 SYDVKM. This CDR3 spans 13 amino acids. In DNA, the CDR3 is TGTGCCAGCAGTTTGGGGGGGAACGCTGAAGCTTTCTTT. As protein: CASSLGGNAEAFF.

There are a few counts of this clone. CDR3 sequence (DNA): TGTGCCAGCGATACACAGGGGGATCAGCCCCAGCATTTT. Translated, it gives CASDTQGDQPQHF. The V gene is TRBV2, the J gene TRBJ1-5; 8 positions match TRBD1. Trimming took 8 bases from V and 5 from J; bases not matched to a gene: 5. CDR3 size: 13 residues. The germline V gene has CDR1 SNHLY and CDR2 FYNNEI.

This clone came up once. The chain couples TRBV7-9 to TRBJ2-3; tentative D call: TRBD1 (6 bases). This CDR3 comprises 15 residues. The germline V and J ends were trimmed by 2 bases and 2 bases, with 11 bases remaining between them. Germline CDR1 is SEHNR and CDR2 is FQNEAQ (reference sequence). The CDR3 sequence is CASSLSRQATDTQYF. CDR3 DNA: TGTGCCAGCAGCTTATCTAGACAGGCCACAGATACGCAGTATTTT.

V is TRBV6-1 and J is TRBJ2-3; 8 nucleotides match TRBD1. CDR3 size: 15 residues. Germline CDR1 and CDR2: MNHNS and SASEGT. The V gene end was trimmed by 0 bases and the J gene end by 4 bases; junction bases not matched to a gene: 3. The CDR3 here is CASSEALQGADTQYF. The CDR3 region has the DNA TGTGCCAGCAGTGAAGCGCTACAGGGGGCAGATACGCAGTATTTT.

The chain links TRBV10-1 to TRBJ2-7; D not resolved. This CDR3 comprises 16 residues. CDR1 is WNHNN and CDR2 is SYGVQD in the germline V gene (reference sequence). Trimming pared 7 bases from V and 1 base from J, leaving 20 bases between. In nucleotides, the CDR3 is TGCGCCAGCACCCTCGGCTGGGCCTCATTATCCTACGAGCAGTACTTC. Translated: CASTLGWASLSYEQYF.

This clone was counted a single time. This chain uses TRBV9 with TRBJ1-1; TRBD1 matches at 7 bases. Unmatched junction bases numbered 11, after V lost 1 base and J lost 2 bases. The CDR3 covers 17 residues. Germline CDR1 SGDLS, CDR2 YYNGEE. The CDR3 nucleotides read TGTGCCAGCAGCGTATCCCCAATCGACAGGGCCAACACTGAAGCTTTCTTT. This encodes CASSVSPIDRANTEAFF.

This CDR3 is CSVVGLAGAYNEQFF. The CDR3 DNA reads TGCAGCGTTGTGGGGCTAGCGGGAGCCTACAATGAGCAGTTCTTC. The rearrangement links TRBV29-1 to TRBJ2-1, with 10 bases matching TRBD2. The CDR3 runs to 15 residues. Germline values: CDR1 SQVTM, CDR2 ANQGSEA. The junction had 5 bases not matched to a gene; V was cut back by 4 bases and J by 2 bases.

This clone has more than one count but fewer than ten. The chain is built from TRBV12-3 or TRBV12-4 and TRBJ2-2, with unresolved D. The V end lost 8 bases, the J end lost 7 bases, and 8 bases lay between the germline ends. This CDR3 contains 11 residues. The DNA of the CDR3 is TGTGCCAGCGGGCCAGGCGGGGAGCTGTTTTTT. Its translation is CASGPGGELFF.

The chain combines TRBV5-1 with TRBJ2-1; 11 nucleotides agree with TRBD2. CDR3 length: 20 residues. Germline V gene data show CDR1 as SGHRS and CDR2 as YFSETQ. V shed 4 bases, J shed 0 bases, and the junction held 15 bases outside the gene matches. The CDR3, as DNA: TGCGCCAGCAGCGGGGGACTAGCGGTAGGGCCGACTAGCTCCTACAATGAGCAGTTCTTC. Its protein is CASSGGLAVGPTSSYNEQFF.

This clone was counted a single time. The chain recombines TRBV29-1 with TRBJ2-1; tentatively, D is TRBD2 (6 bases). From germline, CDR1 is SQVTM and CDR2 ANQGSEA. Trimming removed 6 bases at V and 4 bases at J, with 19 bases between. There are 15 residues in the CDR3. The CDR3 region has the DNA TGCAGCGTCCCTCGGGAGACCGAGACTTACAATGAGCAGTTCTTC. This gives the protein CSVPRETETYNEQFF.